The entry that follows covers one T cell receptor (beta chain) sequence. CDR1 and CDR2 from the germline V gene are SGDLS and YYNGEE. The CDR3 runs 15 residues. V gave up 0 bases and J gave up 0 bases, with 7 bases separating them. Use of 60 Vbeta and 13 Jbeta primers characterized the PCR. Assay used: immunoSEQ multiplex PCR; TCRdb lists only in-frame clones, some missing. The sample contains about 83,000 clones, roughly 81% of which appear only once. This entry comes from a study of cytomegalovirus exposure and HLA in healthy donors. The chain joins TRBV9 to TRBJ2-1; D unresolved. This sequence was found in a woman in her thirties in good health and CMV-seronegative. Sequences were obtained from PBMCs. The CDR3 protein is CASSVGGNSYNEQFF. CDR3 nucleotide sequence: TGTGCCAGCAGCGTAGGTGGCAACTCCTACAATGAGCAGTTCTTC.